Listed here are 7 T cell receptor beta chains from one sample, sequenced in a study of graft-versus-host responses after intestinal transplantation. These receptors have no identified antigens. Here immunoSEQ multiplex PCR was the method, and the copy in TCRdb shows in-frame clones only, minus some. The sample includes about 120,000 clones, 90% of them seen just once. This specimen consisted of unstimulated CD4+ T cells sorted from spleen or lymph node cells, obtained before intestinal transplant. The receptors derive from a human donor who received an intestinal transplant.

The chain has TRBV19 and TRBJ1-1; the D gene is possibly TRBD1 (6 bases). CDR3 length: 14 residues. The germline V gene has CDR1 LNHDA and CDR2 SQIVND (reference sequence). Trimming pared 3 bases from V and 0 bases from J, leaving 8 bases between. Here the CDR3 DNA reads TGTGCCAGTAGTATTCAGGGGATGAACACTGAAGCTTTCTTT. Translation: CASSIQGMNTEAFF.

V and J are TRBV7-3 and TRBJ2-3; TRBD2 matches 11 bases. With V trimmed by 4 bases and J by 9 bases, 3 bases remained unmatched. Germline-derived CDR1 and CDR2 are SGHTA and FQGTGA. The CDR3 sequence is 13 residues long. The CDR3 DNA is TGTGCCAGCAGCTCTAGCGGGAGGCCCACGCAGTATTTT. Its translation is CASSSSGRPTQYF.

The V gene is TRBV27, the J gene TRBJ2-7; 8 bases fit TRBD2. This CDR3 region has 15 residues. Germline-derived CDR1 and CDR2 are MNHEY and SMNVEV (reference sequence). Trimming at V came to 6 bases and at J to 5 bases, leaving 12 bases not matched to a gene. CDR3 in DNA: TGTGCCAGCAGCCTATCACGGGAGGGTGAAGACGAGCAGTACTTC. The encoded protein is CASSLSREGEDEQYF.

The chain has TRBV6-6 and TRBJ2-3, with D perhaps matching TRBD2 (6 bases). This CDR3 spans 14 amino acids. The germline V gene encodes CDR1 MNHNY and CDR2 SVGAGI (reference sequence). V was pared by 2 bases and J by 3 bases, with 9 bases between. As DNA, the CDR3 is TGTGCCAGCAGTTACAATGGGGGGACAGATACGCAGTATTTT. Translating it yields CASSYNGGTDTQYF.

The CDR3 loop is CASSYQPGMNTEAFF. Written as DNA, the CDR3 is TGTGCCAGCAGTTACCAGCCAGGCATGAACACTGAAGCTTTCTTT. The chain couples TRBV6-5 to TRBJ1-1, with D unclear. Trimming left V 2 bases short and J 0 bases short, with 10 bases between. The CDR3 is 15 residues long. Germline values: CDR1 MNHEY, CDR2 SVGAGI.

The chain couples TRBV2 to TRBJ1-1, with no clear D. The germline gives CDR1 SNHLY, CDR2 FYNNEI. This CDR3 comprises 14 residues. V was shortened by 6 bases and J by 1 base, with 12 bases between the two germline ends. The CDR3 reads CASRTRPENTEAFF. For the CDR3, the DNA is TGTGCCAGCAGGACGAGGCCAGAGAACACTGAAGCTTTCTTT.

The rearrangement uses TRBV7-2 and TRBJ1-2; TRBD1 aligns across 9 bases. This CDR3 spans 14 amino acids. Germline CDR1 SGHTA, CDR2 FQGNSA. Unmatched junction bases numbered 7, after V lost 4 bases and J lost 7 bases. CDR3: CASSSPGTGFGYTF. In DNA, the CDR3 is TGTGCCAGCAGCTCCCCAGGGACAGGGTTTGGCTACACCTTC. The full variable domain, in which reference TRBV7-2 and TRBJ1-2 provide the parts outside the CDR3, is GAGVSQSPSNKVTEKGKDVELRCDPISGHTALYWYRQSLGQGLEFLIYFQGNSAPDKSGLPSDRFSAERTGGSVSTLTIQRTQQEDSAVYLCASSSPGTGFGYTFGSGTRLTVV.